This T cell receptor (beta chain) was recorded in a study of CD8 T cells in Susac syndrome. Overall study results and limits: That the number of individuals in its TCR sequencing and HLA analysis was relatively small was acknowledged by the study.

Random hexamers were used to reverse transcribe the RNA input (0.5 to 1 ug). TCRdb redid the calling of the immunoSEQ multiplex PCR reads with MiXCR, one entry per CDR3 protein. The repertoire has about 22,000 distinct CDR3 sequences, approximately 93% of them found once; the top ten carry roughly 0.25%. On this clonotype: The antigen is not known.

Trimming stripped 2 bases from V and 2 bases from J, with 10 bases between. The CDR3 spans 14 residues. CDR1 and CDR2 (germline): SGHNT, YYREEE (reference sequence). The receptor comes from a human donor in good health. This sequence joins TRBV5-4 and TRBJ2-5, with D unclear. Input material: CD8+ T cells from PBMCs. The CDR3 sequence: CASSFSKAQETQYF. The CDR3 DNA reads as TGTGCCAGCAGCTTCTCTAAGGCTCAAGAGACCCAGTACTTC. The entire variable domain, with the rest obtained from reference TRBV5-4 and TRBJ2-5, is as follows: ETGVTQSPTHLIKTRGQQVTLRCSSQSGHNTVSWYQQALGQGPQFIFQYYREEENGRGNFPPRFSGLQFPNYSSELNVNALELDDSALYLCASSFSKAQETQYFGPGTRLLVL.